The 16 T cell receptor beta chains below come from one sample, sequenced in a study of regulatory and conventional T cells in RAG deficiency. TCRdb's copy holds only in-frame clones and misses some; the assay was immunoSEQ multiplex PCR. The sample includes tens of thousands of clones, over 80% of them seen just once. This same sample was also taken into another study, of regulatory T cells. That report notes: Amplification used 52 TRBV primers and 13 TRBJ primers.

The specimen sequenced was CD8+ T cells sorted from blood. The receptors derive from a human donor in good health.

V and J are TRBV28 and TRBJ2-2; possibly TRBD1 or TRBD2 for D (6 bases each). V was pared by 4 bases and J by 6 bases, with 18 bases between. Germline CDR1 is MDHEN and CDR2 is SYDVKM. CDR3 length equals 16 residues. CDR3 DNA: TGTGCCAGCAGTTCCCCGACCGGGGGCGGGTCCGGGGAGCTGTTTTTT. This encodes CASSSPTGGGSGELFF.

This chain links TRBV27 with TRBJ1-2; 12 nucleotides align to TRBD1. This CDR3 has 15 residues. V lost 5 bases to trimming and J lost 5 bases; unmatched junction nucleotides: 6. Germline-derived CDR1 and CDR2 are MNHEY and SMNVEV (reference sequence). Here the CDR3 DNA reads TGTGCCAGCAGTATAGGGACAGGGGGCTTATATGGCTACACCTTC. Its protein product is CASSIGTGGLYGYTF.

The table lists this clone with a few counts. CDR3 DNA: TGTGCCAGCAGCGTAGCATACCGGACAGGGGCGAACACCATATATTTT. It encodes CASSVAYRTGANTIYF. V usage is TRBV9 and J usage is TRBJ1-3; 9 bases line up with TRBD1. The germline gives CDR1 SGDLS, CDR2 YYNGEE. Trimming at V came to 0 bases and at J to 7 bases, leaving 8 bases not matched to a gene. This CDR3 has 16 amino acids.

The sample holds one count of this clone. The chain has TRBV5-1 and TRBJ1-6; a possible D gene is TRBD1 (6 bases). V was clipped by 4 bases and J by 5 bases, with 13 bases between them. Per the germline V gene, CDR1 is SGHRS and CDR2 is YFSETQ. CDR3 size: 15 residues. CDR3 bases: TGCGCCAGCAGCCCTTGGGGGGCGAATAATTCACCCCTCCACTTT. Its translation: CASSPWGANNSPLHF.

The gene calls are TRBV4-2 and TRBJ1-2; tentatively, D is TRBD1 (5 bases). This CDR3 is 16 amino acids long. CDR1 and CDR2 from the germline V gene are LGHNA and YNFKEQ. V was trimmed by 2 bases and J by 7 bases, leaving 20 bases between them. DNA of the CDR3: TGTGCCAGCAGCCAACAACCAGGCGTGGGGGAGAGTGGCTACACCTTC. This gives the protein CASSQQPGVGESGYTF.

This clone was detected a few times. CDR3 protein: CASSSEREGLYEQYF. The CDR3 coding sequence is TGTGCCAGCTCAAGCGAACGGGAGGGCCTGTACGAGCAGTACTTC. J is TRBJ2-7 and V is TRBV7-9; 8 bases map to TRBD2. J gave up 4 bases and V 8 bases, and 13 bases lay outside the gene matches. The CDR3 has 15 amino acids. Germline CDR1 and CDR2: SEHNR and FQNEAQ (reference sequence).

The CDR3 loop is CASRWASSYSNQPQHF. Written as DNA, the CDR3 is TGTGCCAGTAGATGGGCATCCTCTTATAGCAATCAGCCCCAGCATTTT. The rearrangement joins TRBV19 to TRBJ1-5; D unresolved. The CDR3 is made up of 16 amino acids. The V gene's germline CDR1 is LNHDA and CDR2 SQIVND (reference sequence). The germline V and J ends were trimmed by 6 bases and 0 bases, with 15 bases remaining between them. Filled out from reference TRBV19 and TRBJ1-5, the complete variable domain reads DGGITQSPKYLFRKEGQNVTLSCEQNLNHDAMYWYRQDPGQGLRLIYYSQIVNDFQKGDIAEGYSVSREKKESFPLTVTSAQKNPTAFYLCASRWASSYSNQPQHFGDGTRLSIL.

This clone appeared a few times. The genes are TRBV6-4 and TRBJ2-1; 7 bases map to TRBD2. Trimming cost V 2 bases and J 6 bases; bases outside gene matches: 7. Germline lookup yields CDR1 MRHNA and CDR2 SNTAGT. The CDR3 runs 15 residues. The CDR3: CASSDGAGVGNEQFF. In nucleotides, the CDR3 is TGTGCCAGCAGTGACGGGGCGGGAGTGGGCAATGAGCAGTTCTTC.

V usage is TRBV7-9 and J usage is TRBJ1-2, with D possibly TRBD1 on 6 matching bases. Germline V gene sequence: CDR1 SEHNR, CDR2 FQNEAQ (reference sequence). The CDR3 sequence is 16 residues long. V was pared by 4 bases and J by 1 base, with 16 bases between. The CDR3 region is CASSYETGYFNYGYTF. The DNA for the CDR3 is TGTGCCAGCAGCTATGAAACAGGGTACTTTAACTATGGCTACACCTTC.

This clone was detected once. The chain has TRBV6-6 and TRBJ1-6; 7 nucleotides line up with TRBD1. J lost 7 bases, V lost 0 bases, and 3 bases had no gene match. Germline CDR1 is MNHNY and CDR2 is SVGAGI (reference sequence). This CDR3 is built from 15 residues. In DNA form, the CDR3 reads TGTGCCAGCAGTTACTCGGGACAGCCCAATTCACCCCTCCACTTT. This gives the protein CASSYSGQPNSPLHF.

The gene calls are TRBV19 and TRBJ1-1; maybe TRBD1 (5 bases). V lost 3 bases to trimming and J lost 3 bases, with 11 bases between them. The CDR3 has 14 residues. Germline CDR1 reads LNHDA; CDR2 reads SQIVND (reference sequence). The CDR3 is CASSMGPEDTEAFF. CDR3 nucleotides: TGTGCCAGTAGTATGGGACCGGAGGACACTGAAGCTTTCTTT.

The rearrangement links TRBV19 to TRBJ1-3; no definite D call. CDR1 and CDR2 (germline): LNHDA, SQIVND (reference sequence). This CDR3 is 15 amino acids long. Deletions cut 7 bases from V and 4 bases from J, with 17 bases between. CDR3 nucleotide sequence: TGTGCCAGTAAGGATTCGGCGATTCCGGGAAACACCATATATTTT. It specifies CASKDSAIPGNTIYF.

This clone has only one observation. The rearrangement links TRBV7-8 to TRBJ1-4, with unresolved D. Germline V gene sequence: CDR1 SGHVS, CDR2 FQNEAQ. The length of the CDR3 is 16 residues. The ends were cut back, 4 bases at V and 7 bases at J, with 19 bases in the middle. CDR3 in amino acids: CASSSLMGGPGEKLFF. In DNA, the CDR3 is TGTGCCAGCAGCTCCTTAATGGGAGGGCCCGGTGAAAAACTGTTTTTT.

The sample holds one count of this clone. The rearrangement links TRBV28 to TRBJ2-5; TRBD2 matches at 9 bases. Germline CDR1 MDHEN, CDR2 SYDVKM. Trimming cost V 3 bases and J 5 bases; bases outside gene matches: 7. The CDR3 contains 15 residues. The CDR3 DNA reads as TGTGCCAGCAGTTTCGGAGCGGGGGGTGGGGAGACCCAGTACTTC. This gives the protein CASSFGAGGGETQYF.

The chain employs TRBV9 and TRBJ2-7; 7 bases map to TRBD2. Unmatched junction bases numbered 6, after V lost 0 bases and J lost 0 bases. Germline lookup yields CDR1 SGDLS and CDR2 YYNGEE. This CDR3 has 16 amino acids. CDR3 amino acids: CASSVEPRGSSYEQYF. The CDR3 coding sequence is TGTGCCAGCAGCGTAGAACCGCGGGGGAGCTCCTACGAGCAGTACTTC.

The V call is TRBV7-9, the J call TRBJ1-1; 9 bases fit TRBD1. Germline lookup yields CDR1 SEHNR and CDR2 FQNEAQ (reference sequence). The CDR3 is 14 residues long. J gave up 1 base and V 5 bases, and 2 bases lay outside the gene matches. The CDR3 loop is CASSRTGANTEAFF. The CDR3, as DNA: TGTGCCAGCAGCCGGACAGGGGCGAACACTGAAGCTTTCTTT.